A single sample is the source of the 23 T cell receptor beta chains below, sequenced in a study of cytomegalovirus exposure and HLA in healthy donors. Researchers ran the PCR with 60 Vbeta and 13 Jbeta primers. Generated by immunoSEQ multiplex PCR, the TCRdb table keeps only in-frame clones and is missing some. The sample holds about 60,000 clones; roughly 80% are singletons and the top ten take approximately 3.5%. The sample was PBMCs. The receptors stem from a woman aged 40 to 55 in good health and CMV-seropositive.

The CDR3 nucleotides are TGTGCCAGCAGCCATAGGGCAGGGACAATGTATGGCTACACCTTC. Translating gives CASSHRAGTMYGYTF. The gene calls are TRBV27 and TRBJ1-2, with D maybe TRBD1 (6 bases). In germline, CDR1 is MNHEY, CDR2 SMNVEV (reference sequence). The CDR3 is 15 residues long. The V and J ends lost 6 bases and 5 bases respectively, with 19 bases between them.

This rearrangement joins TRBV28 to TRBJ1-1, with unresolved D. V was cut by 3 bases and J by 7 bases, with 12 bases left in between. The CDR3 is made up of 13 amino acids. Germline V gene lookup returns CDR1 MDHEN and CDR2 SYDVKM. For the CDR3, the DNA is TGTGCCAGCAGTTTTGGTTTCGGAGGTGAAGCTTTCTTT. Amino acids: CASSFGFGGEAFF.

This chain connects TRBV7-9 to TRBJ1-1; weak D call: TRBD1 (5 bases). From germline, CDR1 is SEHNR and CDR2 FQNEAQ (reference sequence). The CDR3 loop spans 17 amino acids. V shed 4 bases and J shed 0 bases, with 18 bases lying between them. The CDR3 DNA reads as TGTGCCAGCAGCTCGACCCAGGGCCCCTATTTGAACACTGAAGCTTTCTTT. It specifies CASSSTQGPYLNTEAFF.

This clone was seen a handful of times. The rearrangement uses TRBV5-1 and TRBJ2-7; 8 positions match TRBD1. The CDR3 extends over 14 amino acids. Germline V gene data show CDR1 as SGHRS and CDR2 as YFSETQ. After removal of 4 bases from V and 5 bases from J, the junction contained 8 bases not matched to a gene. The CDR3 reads CASSPRTGTHEQYF. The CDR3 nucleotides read TGCGCCAGCAGCCCCCGGACAGGGACCCACGAGCAGTACTTC. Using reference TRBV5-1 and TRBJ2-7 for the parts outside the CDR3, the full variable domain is KAGVTQTPRYLIKTRGQQVTLSCSPISGHRSVSWYQQTPGQGLQFLFEYFSETQRNKGNFPGRFSGRQFSNSRSEMNVSTLELGDSALYLCASSPRTGTHEQYFGPGTRLTVT.

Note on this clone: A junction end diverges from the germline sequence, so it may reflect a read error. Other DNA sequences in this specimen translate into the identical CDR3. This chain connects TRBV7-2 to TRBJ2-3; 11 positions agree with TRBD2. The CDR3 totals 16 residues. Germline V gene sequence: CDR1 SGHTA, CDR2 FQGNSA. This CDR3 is CASSMKGTSGTDTQYF. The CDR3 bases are TGTGCCAGCAGCATGAAGGGGACTAGCGGCACAGATACGCAGTACTTT.

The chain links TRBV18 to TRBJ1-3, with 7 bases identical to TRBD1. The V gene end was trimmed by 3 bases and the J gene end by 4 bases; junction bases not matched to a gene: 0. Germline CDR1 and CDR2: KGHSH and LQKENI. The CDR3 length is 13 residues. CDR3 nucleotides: TGTGCCAGCTCACCGGACAGGGGAAACACCATATATTTT. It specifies CASSPDRGNTIYF.

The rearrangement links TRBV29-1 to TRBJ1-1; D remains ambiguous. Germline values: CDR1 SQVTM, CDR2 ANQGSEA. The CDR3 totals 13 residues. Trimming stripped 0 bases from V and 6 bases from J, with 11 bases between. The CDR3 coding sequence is TGCAGCGTTGAAGATAGGAGGAAGGCTGAAGCTTTCTTT. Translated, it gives CSVEDRRKAEAFF.

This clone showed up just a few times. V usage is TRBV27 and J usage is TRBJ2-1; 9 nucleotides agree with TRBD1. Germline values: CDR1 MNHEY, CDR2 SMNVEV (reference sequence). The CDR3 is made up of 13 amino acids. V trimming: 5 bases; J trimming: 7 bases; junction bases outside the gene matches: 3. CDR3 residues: CASSNRGLNEQFF. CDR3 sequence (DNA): TGTGCCAGCAGTAACAGGGGGCTTAATGAGCAGTTCTTC.

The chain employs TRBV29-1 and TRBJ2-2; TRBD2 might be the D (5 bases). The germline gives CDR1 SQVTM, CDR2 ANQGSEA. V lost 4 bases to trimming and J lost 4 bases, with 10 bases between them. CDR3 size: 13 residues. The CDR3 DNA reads TGCAGCGTTGTGCGGGCTCTCACCGGGGAGCTGTTTTTT. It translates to CSVVRALTGELFF.

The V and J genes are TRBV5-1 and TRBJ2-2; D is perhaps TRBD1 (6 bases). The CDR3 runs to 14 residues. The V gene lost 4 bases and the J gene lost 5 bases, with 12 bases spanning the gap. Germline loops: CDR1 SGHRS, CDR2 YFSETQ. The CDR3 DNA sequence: TGCGCCAGCAGCCTAAGGACAGTTACCGGGGAGCTGTTTTTT. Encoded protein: CASSLRTVTGELFF. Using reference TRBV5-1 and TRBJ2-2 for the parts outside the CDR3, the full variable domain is KAGVTQTPRYLIKTRGQQVTLSCSPISGHRSVSWYQQTPGQGLQFLFEYFSETQRNKGNFPGRFSGRQFSNSRSEMNVSTLELGDSALYLCASSLRTVTGELFFGEGSRLTVL.

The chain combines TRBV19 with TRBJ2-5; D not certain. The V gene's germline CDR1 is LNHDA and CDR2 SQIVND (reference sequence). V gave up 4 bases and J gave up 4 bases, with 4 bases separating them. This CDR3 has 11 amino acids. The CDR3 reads CASSNGETQYF. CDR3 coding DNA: TGTGCCAGTAGTAACGGAGAGACCCAGTACTTC.

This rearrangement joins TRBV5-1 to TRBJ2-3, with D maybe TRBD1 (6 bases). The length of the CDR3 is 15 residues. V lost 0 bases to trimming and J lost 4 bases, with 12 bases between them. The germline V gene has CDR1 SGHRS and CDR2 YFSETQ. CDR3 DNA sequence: TGCGCCAGCAGCTTGGGGACAGCGAAGGCAGATACGCAGTATTTT. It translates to CASSLGTAKADTQYF.

In nucleotides, the CDR3 is TGTGCCAGCAGTCCAAGACAGGGAAGGGGGGACACTGAAGCTTTCTTT. It yields the protein CASSPRQGRGDTEAFF. J is TRBJ1-1 and V is TRBV25-1; the match to TRBD1 covers 7 bases. CDR1 is MGHDK, CDR2 SYGVNS, per germline. The CDR3 length is 16 residues. V lost 5 bases and J lost 3; bases outside the gene matches: 12.

CDR3 sequence reads: CASSEATQGYGYTF. The DNA of the CDR3 is TGTGCCAGCAGTGAAGCCACACAGGGGTATGGCTACACCTTC. The chain couples TRBV6-1 to TRBJ1-2; TRBD1 agrees at 7 bases. CDR3 size: 14 residues. V trimming: 0 bases; J trimming: 5 bases; junction bases outside the gene matches: 3. Germline V gene lookup returns CDR1 MNHNS and CDR2 SASEGT.

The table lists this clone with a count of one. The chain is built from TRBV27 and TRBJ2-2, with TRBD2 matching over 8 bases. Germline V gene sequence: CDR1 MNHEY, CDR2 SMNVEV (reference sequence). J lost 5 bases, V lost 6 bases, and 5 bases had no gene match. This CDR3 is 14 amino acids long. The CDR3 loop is CASRDSGTTGELFF. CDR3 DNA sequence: TGTGCCAGCAGAGATAGCGGGACGACCGGGGAGCTGTTTTTT.

The CDR3 nucleotides read TGTGCCAGCAGCTTAGGGACTAGCGAACGCACAGATACGCAGTATTTT. Protein sequence: CASSLGTSERTDTQYF. The genes are TRBV13 and TRBJ2-3; 8 bases map to TRBD2. V shed 0 bases, J shed 1 base, and the junction held 3 bases outside the gene matches. There are 16 residues in the CDR3. The V gene's germline CDR1 is PRHDT and CDR2 FYEKMQ (reference sequence).

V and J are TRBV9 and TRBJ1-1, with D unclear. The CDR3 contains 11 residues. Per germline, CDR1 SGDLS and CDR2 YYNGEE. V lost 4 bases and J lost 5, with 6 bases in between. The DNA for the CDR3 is TGTGCCAGCAGCCCTACTACTGAAGCTTTCTTT. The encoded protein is CASSPTTEAFF. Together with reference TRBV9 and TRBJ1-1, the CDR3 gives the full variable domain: DSGVTQTPKHLITATGQRVTLRCSPRSGDLSVYWYQQSLDQGLQFLIQYYNGEERAKGNILERFSAQQFPDLHSELNLSSLELGDSALYFCASSPTTEAFFGQGTRLTVV.

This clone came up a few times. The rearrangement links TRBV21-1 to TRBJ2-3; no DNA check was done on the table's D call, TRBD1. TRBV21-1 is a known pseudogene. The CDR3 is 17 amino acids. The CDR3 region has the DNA TGTGCCAGCAGCAAATTCACAGATACAAGAAGCACAGATACGCAGTATTTT. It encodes CASSKFTDTRSTDTQYF.

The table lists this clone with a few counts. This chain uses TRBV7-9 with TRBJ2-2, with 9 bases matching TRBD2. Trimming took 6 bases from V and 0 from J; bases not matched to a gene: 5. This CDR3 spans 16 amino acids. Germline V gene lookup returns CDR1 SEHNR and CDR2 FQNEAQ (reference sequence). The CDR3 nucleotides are TGTGCCAGCAGAGGAGCGGGGGGCACGAACACCGGGGAGCTGTTTTTT. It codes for CASRGAGGTNTGELFF. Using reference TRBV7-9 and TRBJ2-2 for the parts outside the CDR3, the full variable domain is DTGVSQNPRHKITKRGQNVTFRCDPISEHNRLYWYRQTLGQGPEFLTYFQNEAQLEKSRLLSDRFSAERPKGSFSTLEIQRTEQGDSAMYLCASRGAGGTNTGELFFGEGSRLTVL.

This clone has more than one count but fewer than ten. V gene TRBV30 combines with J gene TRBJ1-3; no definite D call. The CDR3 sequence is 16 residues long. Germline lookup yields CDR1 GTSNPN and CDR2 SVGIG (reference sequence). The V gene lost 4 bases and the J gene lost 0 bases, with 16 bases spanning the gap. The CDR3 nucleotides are TGTGCCTGGACCCGAGGGAAAATGAACTCTGGAAACACCATATATTTT. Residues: CAWTRGKMNSGNTIYF.

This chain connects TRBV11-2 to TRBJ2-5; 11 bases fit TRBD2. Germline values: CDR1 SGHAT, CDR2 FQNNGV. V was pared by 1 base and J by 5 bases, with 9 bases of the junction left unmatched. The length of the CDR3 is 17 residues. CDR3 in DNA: TGTGCCAGCAGCTTAGGGGGCGTTAGCGGGGGGGCGGAGACCCAGTACTTC. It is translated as CASSLGGVSGGAETQYF.

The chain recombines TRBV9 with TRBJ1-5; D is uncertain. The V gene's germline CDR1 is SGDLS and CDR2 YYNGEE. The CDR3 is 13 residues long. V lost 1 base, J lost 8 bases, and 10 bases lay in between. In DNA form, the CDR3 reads TGTGCCAGCAGCGTAACTCTCGGAGAGCCCCAGCATTTT. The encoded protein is CASSVTLGEPQHF.

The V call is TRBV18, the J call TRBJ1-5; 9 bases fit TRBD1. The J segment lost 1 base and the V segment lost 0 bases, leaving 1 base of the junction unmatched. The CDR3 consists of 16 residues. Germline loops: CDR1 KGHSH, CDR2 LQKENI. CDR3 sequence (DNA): TGTGCCAGCTCACCACCGGGACAGGGAAGCAATCAGCCCCAGCATTTT. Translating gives CASSPPGQGSNQPQHF. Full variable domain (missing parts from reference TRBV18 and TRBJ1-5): NAGVMQNPRHLVRRRGQEARLRCSPMKGHSHVYWYRQLPEEGLKFMVYLQKENIIDESGMPKERFSAEFPKEGPSILRIQQVVRGDSAAYFCASSPPGQGSNQPQHFGDGTRLSIL.